What follows is one T cell receptor beta chain and its context. The antigen is undetermined. This sample is part of a study of shared clonotypes between healthy human individuals. The study, taken as a whole, reports: The study drew on few donors, limiting represented genetic and exposure-history diversity.

The data were produced by immunoSEQ multiplex PCR, yet TCRdb's version contains in-frame clones alone and is incomplete. In the table there are about 2.5 million clones, around 93% of which are singletons. Sequencing input: naive CD4+ T cells from PBMCs. Subset noted: CD45RA+ positively selected. This TCR was recovered from a man younger than 30 in good health. Some clones in this sample may be carry-over from other donors' samples.

The CDR3, as DNA: TGTGCCAGCTCACCAAGGACTTCCCTTGCTTACGAGCAGTACTTC. Translated: CASSPRTSLAYEQYF. The chain joins TRBV18 to TRBJ2-7, with D perhaps matching TRBD2 (5 bases). There are 15 residues in the CDR3. From germline, CDR1 is KGHSH and CDR2 LQKENI. Deletions cut 2 bases from V and 4 bases from J, with 15 bases between.